The 20 T cell receptor beta chains listed next were all sequenced from one sample in a study of T cells in Graves' hyperthyroidism and ophthalmopathy. Regions amplified from RNA transcripts were the TCR beta CDR3 regions. HTBI primers were used for first-round RT-PCR of the TCR CDR3. Using its own MiXCR run on the multiplex PCR reads, TCRdb lists one record per CDR3 protein. The repertoire holds almost 500,000 distinct CDR3 sequences, with 22% as singletons. Sequencing was done on a sample of blood. These receptors all stem from a woman in her 70s with Graves' ophthalmopathy.

The chain uses TRBV6-5 and TRBJ2-5; either TRBD1 or TRBD2 may fit D (5 bases each). Germline V lookup: CDR1 MNHEY, CDR2 SVGAGI. Deletions cut 0 bases from V and 5 bases from J, with 10 bases between. This CDR3 has 14 amino acids. The CDR3 DNA is TGTGCCAGCAGTTACTCGCACAGGAGGGAGACCCAGTACTTC. Its translation: CASSYSHRRETQYF.

This sequence joins TRBV12-5 and TRBJ1-1; D not certain. This CDR3 contains 17 residues. Germline CDR1 reads LGHNT; CDR2 reads FRNRAP. V was cut by 3 bases and J by 3 bases, with 20 bases left in between. In nucleotides, the CDR3 is TGTGCTAGTGGTTTCCTATACGACCTTGTTAAGGACACTGAAGCTTTCTTT. It codes for CASGFLYDLVKDTEAFF.

This clonotype appeared many times. The DNA for the CDR3 is TGTGCCAGCAGTTTGAACTTCTACGAGCAGTACTTC. Its protein is CASSLNFYEQYF. The chain uses TRBV12-3 or TRBV12-4 and TRBJ2-7; unclear D gene. This CDR3 is 12 amino acids long. V lost 3 bases to trimming and J lost 3 bases, with 6 bases between them.

The chain links TRBV6-2 or TRBV6-3 to TRBJ1-6; no clear D. CDR1 MNHEY and CDR2 SVGEGT come from the germline V gene. The CDR3 contains 14 residues. Trimming cost V 6 bases and J 8 bases, with 14 bases left between them. DNA of the CDR3: TGTGCCAGCAGGACAAACCCTCCAGATTCACCCCTCCACTTT. Residues: CASRTNPPDSPLHF.

This clonotype was seen a few times. The genes are TRBV5-8 and TRBJ1-1; D is undetermined. This CDR3 is built from 13 residues. Germline V lookup: CDR1 SGHTS, CDR2 YDEGEE. Trimming removed 5 bases from V and 2 bases from J, with 10 bases in between. CDR3 loop: CASRRQPNTEAFF. The CDR3 DNA sequence: TGTGCCAGCAGAAGGCAGCCCAACACTGAAGCTTTCTTT.

This rearrangement joins TRBV9 to TRBJ1-3; D remains ambiguous. Trimming pared 3 bases from V and 0 bases from J, leaving 4 bases between. Germline V gives CDR1 SGDLS, CDR2 YYNGEE. The CDR3 totals 13 residues. CDR3 coding DNA: TGTGCCAGCAGCGAAGGCTCTGGAAACACCATATATTTT. It codes for CASSEGSGNTIYF.

Comments on this clonotype: A much larger clone is a single base away; this may be a read error. The rearrangement joins TRBV28 to TRBJ1-2, with a weak D call TRBD1 (6 bases). The CDR3 has 15 amino acids. V was pared by 8 bases and J by 4 bases, with 20 bases between. Per the germline V gene, CDR1 is MDHEN and CDR2 is SYDVKM. CDR3 sequence reads: CASAGAVSPLYGYTF. CDR3 sequence (DNA): TGTGCCAGCGCGGGGGCAGTCAGTCCCCTCTATGGCTACACCTTC.

This clonotype was seen a handful of times. Here the CDR3 reads CASSPGTRRTGELFF. CDR3 nucleotides: TGTGCCAGCAGCCCGGGGACTAGAAGGACCGGGGAGCTGTTTTTT. V is TRBV7-3 and J is TRBJ2-2; 8 bases match TRBD2. CDR3 length equals 15 residues. Per germline, CDR1 SGHTA and CDR2 FQGTGA. V trimming: 5 bases; J trimming: 5 bases; junction bases outside the gene matches: 7.

There are a few counts of this clonotype. The chain uses TRBV13 and TRBJ2-7; TRBD1 is a possible D gene (5 bases). The V gene lost 5 bases and the J gene lost 1 base, with 15 bases spanning the gap. This CDR3 is built from 15 residues. Germline-derived CDR1 and CDR2 are PRHDT and FYEKMQ (reference sequence). As DNA, the CDR3 is TGTGCCAGCAGCACCCCGGCAGGGCCATCCTACGAGCAGTACTTC. Its protein is CASSTPAGPSYEQYF. Using reference TRBV13 and TRBJ2-7 for the parts outside the CDR3, the full variable domain is AAGVIQSPRHLIKEKRETATLKCYPIPRHDTVYWYQQGPGQDPQFLISFYEKMQSDKGSIPDRFSAQQFSDYHSELNMSSLELGDSALYFCASSTPAGPSYEQYFGPGTRLTVT.

The chain joins TRBV20-1 to TRBJ2-5; 8 bases align to TRBD2. The CDR3 is 14 amino acids. V gave up 1 base and J gave up 4 bases; unmatched junction bases: 5. Per the germline V gene, CDR1 is DFQATT and CDR2 is SNEGSKA (reference sequence). DNA of the CDR3: TGCAGTGCTAGAGTGTGGCTAGCGGGAGAGACCCAGTACTTC. This translates into CSARVWLAGETQYF.

The J gene is TRBJ2-7, the V gene TRBV7-6, with TRBD2 matching 8 bases. Germline V lookup: CDR1 SGHVS, CDR2 FNYEAQ. CDR3 length: 16 amino acids. Unmatched junction bases numbered 5, after V lost 1 base and J lost 0 bases. The CDR3 loop reads CASSLVQRESSYEQYF. CDR3 DNA: TGTGCCAGCAGCTTAGTCCAGCGGGAGAGCTCCTACGAGCAGTACTTC.

There are a few counts of this clonotype. The gene calls are TRBV28 and TRBJ2-7; D gene uncertain. Germline CDR1 reads MDHEN; CDR2 reads SYDVKM. This CDR3 region has 11 residues. The V end lost 5 bases, the J end lost 6 bases, and 8 bases lay between the germline ends. The CDR3 reads CASSQVTEQYF. The CDR3 region has the DNA TGTGCCAGCAGTCAAGTTACCGAGCAGTACTTC.

This chain joins TRBV20-1 and TRBJ2-1, with TRBD2 identical over 11 bases. Germline CDR1 and CDR2: DFQATT and SNEGSKA (reference sequence). The CDR3 totals 17 residues. J gave up 3 bases and V 3 bases, and 10 bases lay outside the gene matches. Here the CDR3 DNA reads TGCAGTGCTAGGGTAGCGGGAGGGGAAAAGGGCTACAATGAGCAGTTCTTC. This translates into CSARVAGGEKGYNEQFF.

This clonotype has at least ten counts. This chain connects TRBV3-1 to TRBJ1-1; D is perhaps TRBD1 (5 bases). Trimming took 0 bases from V and 1 from J, leaving 15 bases between them. The germline CDR1 and CDR2 sequences are LGHDT and YNNKEL (reference sequence). This CDR3 is built from 17 residues. CDR3 sequence reads: CASSQDRGGGTNTEAFF. The CDR3 nucleotides are TGTGCCAGCAGCCAAGATCGTGGGGGGGGGACGAACACTGAAGCTTTCTTT. The full variable domain, rest sourced from reference TRBV3-1 and TRBJ1-1, is DTAVSQTPKYLVTQMGNDKSIKCEQNLGHDTMYWYKQDSKKFLKIMFSYNNKELIINETVPNRFSPKSPDKAHLNLHINSLELGDSAVYFCASSQDRGGGTNTEAFFGQGTRLTVV.

This clonotype occurred many times. An end of the junction does not agree with germline; a read error may underlie this. The J gene is TRBJ2-1, the V gene TRBV6-1; the match to TRBD2 covers 7 bases. Germline V CDR1 and CDR2: MNHNS, SASEGT. The CDR3 runs 13 residues. The CDR3 loop is CANSVGTTTSQFF. The DNA for the CDR3 is TGTGCCAACAGTGTGGGGACTACCACCTCGCAGTTCTTC.

In its sample, this clonotype was seen many times. V is TRBV30 and J is TRBJ2-2; no firm D call. The CDR3 has 14 residues. Per germline, CDR1 GTSNPN and CDR2 SVGIG (reference sequence). The germline V and J ends were trimmed by 1 base and 5 bases, with 11 bases remaining between them. The CDR3 bases are TGTGCCTGGAGTGAAACGGAACGGACCGGGGAGCTGTTTTTT. This encodes CAWSETERTGELFF.

The V call is TRBV4-1, the J call TRBJ2-7; 8 bases are a match to TRBD1. The CDR3 consists of 17 residues. Germline CDR1 is MGHRA and CDR2 is YSYEKL. Trimming removed 3 bases from V and 7 bases from J; junction bases left unmatched: 17. The CDR3 reads CASSHHGLRDRNTEQYF. In DNA form, the CDR3 reads TGCGCCAGCAGCCACCATGGGTTAAGGGACAGGAATACGGAGCAGTACTTC.

This clonotype was counted only a few times. The chain recombines TRBV20-1 with TRBJ1-3, with TRBD1 matching 9 bases. The CDR3 has 14 residues. Trimming removed 5 bases from V and 3 bases from J; junction bases left unmatched: 5. Germline CDR1 and CDR2: DFQATT and SNEGSKA (reference sequence). CDR3 amino acids: CSAFNRGRGNTIYF. CDR3 DNA: TGCAGTGCTTTTAACAGGGGGCGTGGAAACACCATATATTTT.

There are many counts of this clonotype. The chain employs TRBV28 and TRBJ1-4; 8 bases align to TRBD1. The V gene's germline CDR1 is MDHEN and CDR2 SYDVKM. The CDR3 is made up of 14 amino acids. The V segment lost 7 bases and the J segment 5 bases; nucleotides outside the gene matches: 6. Here the CDR3 DNA reads TGTGCCAGCATCGATTACAGGGGGAATGAAAAACTGTTTTTT. This gives the protein CASIDYRGNEKLFF.

This clonotype was detected ten times or more. This rearrangement joins TRBV7-2 to TRBJ1-3; no clear D gene. Trimming stripped 4 bases from V and 4 bases from J, with 8 bases between. Germline CDR1 SGHTA, CDR2 FQGNSA. The CDR3 consists of 13 residues. In nucleotides, the CDR3 is TGTGCCAGCAGCTCGCTGACAGGAAACACCATATATTTT. This translates into CASSSLTGNTIYF.